The TCR beta chain described here comes from a study of T cell changes during pregnancy in multiple sclerosis. Assay: immunoSEQ multiplex PCR; the TCRdb copy retains only in-frame clones and omits some. Counted here are around 30,000 clones, approximately 86% occurring once; the ten biggest clones make up approximately 8%. The germline V gene has CDR1 MDHEN and CDR2 SYDVKM. This CDR3 has 15 residues. V gave up 4 bases and J gave up 0 bases, with 10 bases separating them. V is TRBV28 and J is TRBJ1-5; the D is unclear. Here the sequenced sample was CD8+ T cells from peripheral blood mononuclear cells, taken before pregnancy. This receptor was obtained from a female donor with multiple sclerosis, enrolled in a pregnancy study. DNA of the CDR3: TGTGCCAGCAGTTGGGCGGAGGATAGCAATCAGCCCCAGCATTTT. This gives the protein CASSWAEDSNQPQHF.